This TCR beta chain was obtained from a study of T cells in localized non-small cell lung cancer. Study-level findings and limits: Uninvolved adjacent lung showed higher T cell clonality than tumor. Sequence data derive from only one tumor region, so heterogeneity remains possible. In adjacent lung, a median roughly 60 of the top 100 tumor clones were found. Longer overall survival accompanied higher blood T cell density.

Sequencing was performed with immunoSEQ multiplex PCR; in TCRdb, only in-frame clones are kept and a portion is missing. The data show 20,000 to 30,000 clones, with roughly nine tenths seen just once and 2.7% held by the top ten. With 4 bases clipped from V and 0 bases from J, the junction kept 4 bases outside the gene matches. The CDR3 is 16 residues long. In germline, CDR1 is SGHNT, CDR2 YYREEE (reference sequence). Note on this clone: Its antigen is not known.

The clonotype was recovered from a woman aged 35 to 69 with stage I lung adenocarcinoma. Sequencing was performed on peripheral blood, taken before any cancer treatment. V usage is TRBV5-4 and J usage is TRBJ2-3, with 11 nucleotides matching TRBD2. In nucleotides, the CDR3 is TGTGCCAGCAGCCCTAGGACTAGCGGGAGCACAGATACGCAGTATTTT. This encodes CASSPRTSGSTDTQYF.